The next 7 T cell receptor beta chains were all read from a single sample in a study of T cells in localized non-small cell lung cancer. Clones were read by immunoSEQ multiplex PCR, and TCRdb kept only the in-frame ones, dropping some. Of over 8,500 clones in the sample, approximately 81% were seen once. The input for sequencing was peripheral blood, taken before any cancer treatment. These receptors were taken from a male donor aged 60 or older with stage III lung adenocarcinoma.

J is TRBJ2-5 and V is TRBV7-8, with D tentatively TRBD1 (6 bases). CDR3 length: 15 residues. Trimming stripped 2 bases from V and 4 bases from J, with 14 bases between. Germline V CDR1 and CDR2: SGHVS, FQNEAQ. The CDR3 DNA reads TGTGCCAGCAGCTTATTATTGGGGGCCGGAGAGACCCAGTACTTC. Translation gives CASSLLLGAGETQYF.

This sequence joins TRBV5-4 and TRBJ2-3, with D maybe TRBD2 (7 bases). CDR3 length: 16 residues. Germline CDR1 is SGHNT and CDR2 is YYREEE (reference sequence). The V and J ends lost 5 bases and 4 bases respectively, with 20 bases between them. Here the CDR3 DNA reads TGTGCCAGCAGTCGCCTAGCGAAGGGGGGGGCAGATACGCAGTATTTT. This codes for CASSRLAKGGADTQYF.

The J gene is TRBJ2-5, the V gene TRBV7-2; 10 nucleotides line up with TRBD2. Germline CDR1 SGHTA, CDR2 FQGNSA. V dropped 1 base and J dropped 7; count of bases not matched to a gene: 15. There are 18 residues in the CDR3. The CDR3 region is CASSLVEQRGGPPGTQYF. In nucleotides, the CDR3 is TGTGCCAGCAGCTTAGTTGAGCAGCGGGGGGGCCCCCCGGGGACCCAGTACTTC.

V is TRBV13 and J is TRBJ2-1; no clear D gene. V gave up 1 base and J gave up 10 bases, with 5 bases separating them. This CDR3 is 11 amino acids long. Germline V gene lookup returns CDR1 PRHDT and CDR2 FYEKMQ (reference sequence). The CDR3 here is CASSLVTEQFF. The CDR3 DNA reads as TGTGCCAGCAGCTTAGTGACCGAGCAGTTCTTC.

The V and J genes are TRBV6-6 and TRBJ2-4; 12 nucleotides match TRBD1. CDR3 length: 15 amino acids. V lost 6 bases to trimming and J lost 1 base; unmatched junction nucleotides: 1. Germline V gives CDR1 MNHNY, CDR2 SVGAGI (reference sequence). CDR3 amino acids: CASRGQGAAKNIQYF. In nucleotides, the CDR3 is TGTGCCAGCAGGGGACAGGGGGCGGCCAAAAACATTCAGTACTTC.

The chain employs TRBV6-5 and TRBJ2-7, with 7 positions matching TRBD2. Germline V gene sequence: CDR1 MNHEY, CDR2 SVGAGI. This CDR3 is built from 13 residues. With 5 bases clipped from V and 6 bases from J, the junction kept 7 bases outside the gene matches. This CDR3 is CASSRLAPREQYF. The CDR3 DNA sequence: TGTGCCAGCAGTAGACTAGCCCCGCGCGAGCAGTACTTC.

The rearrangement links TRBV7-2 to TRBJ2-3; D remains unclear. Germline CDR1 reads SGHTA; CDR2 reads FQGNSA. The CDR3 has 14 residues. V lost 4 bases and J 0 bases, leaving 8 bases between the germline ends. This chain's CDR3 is CASSSLLSTDTQYF. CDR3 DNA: TGTGCCAGCAGCTCCTTACTTAGCACAGATACGCAGTATTTT.